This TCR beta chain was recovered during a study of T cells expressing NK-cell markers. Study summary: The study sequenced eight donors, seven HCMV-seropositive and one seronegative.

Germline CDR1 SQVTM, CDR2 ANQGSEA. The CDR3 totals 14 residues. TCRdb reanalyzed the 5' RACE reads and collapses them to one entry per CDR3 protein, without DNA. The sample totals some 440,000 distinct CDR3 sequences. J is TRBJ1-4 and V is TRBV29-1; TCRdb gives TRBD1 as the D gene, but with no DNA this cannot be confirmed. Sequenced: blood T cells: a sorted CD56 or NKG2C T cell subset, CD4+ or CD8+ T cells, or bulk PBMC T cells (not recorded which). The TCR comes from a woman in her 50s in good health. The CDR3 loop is CSVGVGLTNEKLFF.